Each of the 14 T cell receptor beta chains below was sequenced from the same sample in a study of cytomegalovirus exposure and HLA in healthy donors. PCR was performed using 60 Vbeta and 13 Jbeta primers. Method: immunoSEQ multiplex PCR; TCRdb's copy keeps in-frame clones and lacks some. Of almost 200,000 clones listed, 70% to 80% are singletons. Sequencing was performed on PBMCs. These receptors all come from a male donor in good health and CMV-seropositive.

This clone was seen only a few times. The chain carries TRBV19 and TRBJ1-5; a possible D gene is TRBD1 (5 bases). Germline V gene sequence: CDR1 LNHDA, CDR2 SQIVND (reference sequence). The V and J ends lost 4 bases and 1 base respectively, with 14 bases between them. This CDR3 spans 16 amino acids. The CDR3 reads CASSTLLGGSNQPQHF. The CDR3, as DNA: TGTGCCAGTAGTACTCTACTGGGGGGGAGCAATCAGCCCCAGCATTTT.

V and J are TRBV27 and TRBJ2-7, with 7 bases fitting TRBD1. CDR1 and CDR2 (germline): MNHEY, SMNVEV (reference sequence). The CDR3 is made up of 18 amino acids. Trimming took 2 bases from V and 3 from J; bases not matched to a gene: 16. The CDR3 protein is CASSLGGTRGRIVYEQYF. The CDR3 bases are TGTGCCAGCAGTTTAGGGGGTACGAGGGGGCGAATAGTCTACGAGCAGTACTTC.

The chain recombines TRBV28 with TRBJ2-5; the D gene is possibly TRBD2 (5 bases). The germline V and J ends were trimmed by 5 bases and 7 bases, with 14 bases remaining between them. Germline V lookup: CDR1 MDHEN, CDR2 SYDVKM. This CDR3 region has 13 residues. The CDR3 DNA is TGTGCCAGCAGTCCAGGAGGAGGCGGGACCCAGTACTTC. This gives the protein CASSPGGGGTQYF.

The chain has TRBV6-1 and TRBJ1-1; 9 bases agree with TRBD1. J gave up 1 base and V 2 bases, and 5 bases lay outside the gene matches. Germline lookup yields CDR1 MNHNS and CDR2 SASEGT. The CDR3 length is 16 residues. The CDR3 nucleotides are TGTGCCAGCAGTGAAAACAGGGGGCTAGGGAACACTGAAGCTTTCTTT. It encodes CASSENRGLGNTEAFF.

V is TRBV18 and J is TRBJ1-4; TRBD1 is a possible D gene (6 bases). CDR3 size: 14 residues. The V gene's germline CDR1 is KGHSH and CDR2 LQKENI. Trimming shortened V by 0 bases and J by 8 bases, and 10 bases separated the two germline ends. This CDR3 reads CASSPPGASEKLFF. CDR3 nucleotide sequence: TGTGCCAGCTCACCACCGGGGGCCTCGGAAAAACTGTTTTTT.

J is TRBJ2-1 and V is TRBV30, with 8 bases identical to TRBD1. The CDR3 consists of 12 residues. Unmatched junction bases numbered 12, after V lost 5 bases and J lost 15 bases. The germline gives CDR1 GTSNPN, CDR2 SVGIG (reference sequence). The CDR3 loop reads CAWASDRVKLFF. Here the CDR3 DNA reads TGTGCCTGGGCATCGGACAGGGTTAAATTGTTCTTC.

V gene TRBV15 combines with J gene TRBJ2-2; D is perhaps TRBD1 (6 bases). V lost 6 bases, J lost 0 bases, and 11 bases lay in between. The germline CDR1 and CDR2 sequences are LNHNV and YYDKDF (reference sequence). This CDR3 comprises 15 residues. The CDR3 DNA reads TGTGCCACCAGAAAAGGACAGCCGAACACCGGGGAGCTGTTTTTT. Translation gives CATRKGQPNTGELFF.

This clone was seen only a few times. The rearrangement joins TRBV5-1 to TRBJ1-1, with a tentative D call TRBD1 (5 bases). With 4 bases removed from V and 3 bases from J, the gap between germline ends came to 13 bases. Germline loops: CDR1 SGHRS, CDR2 YFSETQ. The CDR3 runs to 14 residues. The chain's CDR3 is CASSGGRGDTEAFF. In DNA, the CDR3 is TGCGCCAGCAGCGGGGGACGGGGGGACACTGAAGCTTTCTTT. The full variable domain, completed using reference TRBV5-1 and TRBJ1-1, is KAGVTQTPRYLIKTRGQQVTLSCSPISGHRSVSWYQQTPGQGLQFLFEYFSETQRNKGNFPGRFSGRQFSNSRSEMNVSTLELGDSALYLCASSGGRGDTEAFFGQGTRLTVV.

The chain couples TRBV28 to TRBJ2-7, with D tentatively TRBD2 (6 bases). Germline V gene lookup returns CDR1 MDHEN and CDR2 SYDVKM. V was trimmed by 4 bases and J by 5 bases, leaving 21 bases between them. CDR3 length: 16 residues. This CDR3 is CASSSRGVGGRDEQYF. The CDR3 nucleotides read TGTGCCAGCAGTTCCCGGGGAGTGGGAGGTCGTGACGAGCAGTACTTC. Supplemented by reference TRBV28 and TRBJ2-7, the full variable domain reads DVKVTQSSRYLVKRTGEKVFLECVQDMDHENMFWYRQDPGLGLRLIYFSYDVKMKEKGDIPEGYSVSREKKERFSLILESASTNQTSMYLCASSSRGVGGRDEQYFGPGTRLTVT.

V and J are TRBV9 and TRBJ2-5; D perhaps matches TRBD2 (7 bases). Germline-derived CDR1 and CDR2 are SGDLS and YYNGEE. The CDR3 contains 14 residues. V lost 5 bases, J lost 5 bases, and 16 bases lay in between. Here the CDR3 reads CASSDGGLGETQYF. The CDR3, as DNA: TGTGCCAGCAGTGACGGGGGGCTCGGGGAGACCCAGTACTTC. Drawing the rest from reference TRBV9 and TRBJ2-5, the complete variable domain is DSGVTQTPKHLITATGQRVTLRCSPRSGDLSVYWYQQSLDQGLQFLIQYYNGEERAKGNILERFSAQQFPDLHSELNLSSLELGDSALYFCASSDGGLGETQYFGPGTRLLVL.

This rearrangement joins TRBV5-4 to TRBJ2-5, with TRBD2 matching 11 bases. Near its end, the DNA agrees better with TRBJ2-7, so the J call may be wrong. This CDR3 has 15 amino acids. From germline, CDR1 is SGHNT and CDR2 YYREEE (reference sequence). The CDR3 DNA is TGTGCCAGCAGCCCTACTAGCGGGGGAGCCTACGAGCAGTACTTC. It translates to CASSPTSGGAYEQYF.

DNA of the CDR3: TGTGCCAGCACCCTCAACTTCGCTAAGCAGTTCTTC. Amino acids: CASTLNFAKQFF. The genes are TRBV13 and TRBJ2-1; D is unclear. CDR1 PRHDT and CDR2 FYEKMQ come from the germline V gene (reference sequence). V was pared by 7 bases and J by 11 bases, with 15 bases between. CDR3 length: 12 residues.

This chain links TRBV2 with TRBJ1-2, with 7 nucleotides matching TRBD1. The CDR3 runs 14 residues. V lost 4 bases, J lost 4 bases, and 6 bases stayed unmatched. Germline assignment: CDR1 SNHLY and CDR2 FYNNEI. Written as DNA, the CDR3 is TGTGCCAGCAGTGTGAGGGGGCGCACCTATGGCTACACCTTC. Its protein is CASSVRGRTYGYTF. The complete variable domain, with remaining parts taken from reference TRBV2 and TRBJ1-2, reads EPEVTQTPSHQVTQMGQEVILRCVPISNHLYFYWYRQILGQKVEFLVSFYNNEISEKSEIFDDQFSVERPDGSNFTLKIRSTKLEDSAMYFCASSVRGRTYGYTFGSGTRLTVV.

The CDR3 DNA follows: TGTGCCACCAGCACTGACAGGGCTGGGGCCAACGTCCTGACTTTC. Encoded protein: CATSTDRAGANVLTF. V and J are TRBV15 and TRBJ2-6; 7 positions agree with TRBD1. Unmatched junction bases numbered 2, after V lost 4 bases and J lost 2 bases. CDR1 and CDR2 (germline): LNHNV, YYDKDF (reference sequence). There are 15 residues in the CDR3.